The present entry profiles one T cell receptor (beta chain) with its context. What antigen it recognizes has not been identified. Per-nucleotide qualities are absent, and no much larger clonotype sits a single base away. TCRbeta CDR3 regions were amplified from genomic DNA by means of the immunoSEQ Assay, a bias-controlled multiplex PCR. The authors' analysis ran thus. The number of nucleated cells in each sample was estimated by amplification of reference gene primers within the assay. Sequence reads were collapsed and filtered to measure the absolute abundance of every unique TCRbeta CDR3 rearrangement. For each sample, productive Simpson clonality was calculated by taking the square root of Simpson's diversity index across productive rearrangements. The table was pulled from immuneACCESS by TCRdb, which kept in-frame rearrangements only. Such tables lose some clones; where checked, under half of the loss comes from unresolved V genes, and the rest has no known cause. V and J calls plus clone size are reproduced from that table; the DNA served to infer D and trimming. This sample comprises roughly 200,000 clones, roughly 89% of them detected only once. The ten largest clones capture under 3% of the sample.

Reading from cysteine to phenylalanine, the CDR3 counts 14 amino acids. The entry retains the CDR3 DNA only, 42 bases that are in frame from base 1. The V end gives up 6 bases and the J end 6 bases, leaving 6 bases in the junction not matched to a gene. As encoded in the germline V gene, CDR1 is KGHSH while CDR2 is LQKENI. This sample is part of a study of blood T cell repertoires in COVID-19 (dated by TCRdb to 2018 to 2021). For the study in its entirety: Samples from collaborators originated in the United States, Italy and Spain and spanned both the acute and convalescent phases of COVID-19. The prospective study material was composed of cDNA or gDNA derived from T cells, B-cell-depleted T cells, or PBMCs. Where HLA class I and class II types were available, the types were taken from metadata supplied by the sample provider, not from assay-based typing. Nearly every sample came with metadata listing a de-identified subject ID, COVID-19 status, age in years and sex. The dataset comprised deeply sampled blood TCRbeta repertoires from subjects exposed to, actively infected with, or recovered from COVID-19. The repertoires were released in a freely available public database meant as a resource for research on the immune response to SARS-CoV-2. Samples came from the ongoing ImmuneRACE study (first 160 participants) plus 1,254 subjects from 6 global collaborators.

Participants in the prospective study were enrolled through a virtual design, were aged 18 to 89 years, and lived in roughly 24 United States geographic areas. In the prospective study, participants were assigned to cohorts based on the clinical history participants reported in a screening survey and a study questionnaire. Mobile phlebotomists in the prospective study collected whole blood, serum and a nasopharyngeal or oropharyngeal swab from every participant. Additional blood draws and questionnaires over a roughly two-month period could optionally be provided by prospective study participants. Blood samples from the prospective study were shipped frozen or at room temperature prior to DNA extraction. Paper-wide results and their limitations: How much clinical and demographic metadata was included differed by source and by participant, and the metadata was provided uncurated.

The sequencing sample was made of PBMCs or T cells enriched from blood (not recorded which). This clonotype originated in a middle-aged woman with acute COVID-19. The chain links TRBV18 with TRBJ2-1; a stretch of 9 junction bases matches TRBD1. In nucleotides, the sequence is TGTGCCAGCTCGAGGGACAGGGTCGGCAATGAGCAGTTCTTC. Protein translation: CASSRDRVGNEQFF.